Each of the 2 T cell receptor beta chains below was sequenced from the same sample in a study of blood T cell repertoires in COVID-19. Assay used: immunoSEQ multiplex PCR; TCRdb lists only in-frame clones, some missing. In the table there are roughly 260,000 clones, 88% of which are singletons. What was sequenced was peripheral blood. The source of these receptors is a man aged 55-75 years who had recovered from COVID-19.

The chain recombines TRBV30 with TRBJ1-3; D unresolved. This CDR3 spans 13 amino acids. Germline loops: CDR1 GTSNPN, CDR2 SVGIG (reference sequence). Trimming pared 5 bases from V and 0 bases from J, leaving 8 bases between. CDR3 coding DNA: TGTGCCTGGGGGTTCAACTCTGGAAACACCATATATTTT. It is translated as CAWGFNSGNTIYF.

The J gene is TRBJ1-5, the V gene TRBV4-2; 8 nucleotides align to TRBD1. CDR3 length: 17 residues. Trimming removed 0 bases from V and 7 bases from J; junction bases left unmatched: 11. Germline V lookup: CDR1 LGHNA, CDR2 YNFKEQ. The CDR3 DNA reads TGTGCCAGCAGCCAAGAGGGAAGGACAGGGAGCGGGCAGCCCCAGCATTTT. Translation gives CASSQEGRTGSGQPQHF.